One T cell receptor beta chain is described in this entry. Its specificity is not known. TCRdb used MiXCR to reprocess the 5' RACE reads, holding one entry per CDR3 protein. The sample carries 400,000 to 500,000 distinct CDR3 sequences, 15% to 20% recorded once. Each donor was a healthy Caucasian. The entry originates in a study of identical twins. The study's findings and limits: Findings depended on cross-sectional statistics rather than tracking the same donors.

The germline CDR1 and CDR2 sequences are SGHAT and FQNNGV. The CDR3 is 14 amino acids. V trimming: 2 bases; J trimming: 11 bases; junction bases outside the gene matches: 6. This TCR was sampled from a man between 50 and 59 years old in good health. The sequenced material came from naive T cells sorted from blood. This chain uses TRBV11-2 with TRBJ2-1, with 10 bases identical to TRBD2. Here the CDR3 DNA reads TGTGCCAGCAGCTTAATTGGACTAGCGGAACAGCAGTTCTTC. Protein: CASSLIGLAEQQFF.